This T cell receptor beta chain is drawn from a study of Ad26.COV2.S vaccination and SARS-CoV-2 variants. Treatment reported: 19 received Ad26.COV2.S at low or high dose, single or two shots; 5 received placebo; per-sample allocation not given. Following the first vaccine or placebo injection, samples were taken on day 63. Sequenced by immunoSEQ multiplex PCR; TCRdb stores in-frame clones only, minus some. The repertoire consists of about half a million clones, with approximately 90% occurring once and the leading ten covering approximately 1.7%. V lost 4 bases to trimming and J lost 3 bases; unmatched junction nucleotides: 11. The V gene's germline CDR1 is SGHRS and CDR2 YFSETQ. This CDR3 comprises 16 residues.

The clonotype was recovered from a person aged 18 to 59 who received the Ad26.COV2.S COVID-19 vaccine or a placebo. V gene TRBV5-1 combines with J gene TRBJ2-7, with 9 bases identical to TRBD1. Sequencing was performed on peripheral blood, taken in a trial of Ad26.COV2.S vaccine versus placebo. The CDR3 spells CASSANPGTGYYEQYF. The CDR3 DNA reads as TGCGCCAGCAGCGCAAACCCCGGGACAGGGTACTACGAGCAGTACTTC.